This entry lists 19 T cell receptor beta chains sequenced from one sample in a study of ipilimumab plus nivolumab after autologous stem cell transplantation. Libraries were prepared by immunoSEQ multiplex PCR; TCRdb keeps only in-frame clonotypes and omits some of them. Among about 17,000 clones listed, more than 60% were seen once. The source material was PBMCs, sampled in a trial of ipilimumab plus nivolumab as post-transplant consolidation. The receptors were sampled from a male donor with diffuse large B-cell lymphoma.

The genes are TRBV9 and TRBJ2-7, with D perhaps matching TRBD1 (5 bases). CDR3 size: 14 residues. CDR1 and CDR2 (germline): SGDLS, YYNGEE. Trimming stripped 2 bases from V and 0 bases from J, with 9 bases between. The CDR3, as DNA: TGTGCCAGCAGCGTGACGACAGCCTCCTACGAGCAGTACTTC. This gives the protein CASSVTTASYEQYF.

This clone has a single count. J is TRBJ2-5 and V is TRBV30; 9 nucleotides match TRBD1. The V gene end was trimmed by 1 base and the J gene end by 1 base; junction bases not matched to a gene: 4. This CDR3 has 15 residues. Germline loops: CDR1 GTSNPN, CDR2 SVGIG (reference sequence). CDR3 sequence (DNA): TGTGCCTGGAGTGACAGGGGGCGGCTCCAAGAGACCCAGTACTTC. It encodes CAWSDRGRLQETQYF.

The chain employs TRBV12-5 and TRBJ2-7; D is perhaps TRBD1 or TRBD2 (5 bases each). Germline V gene sequence: CDR1 LGHNT, CDR2 FRNRAP. This CDR3 is built from 15 residues. The germline V and J ends were trimmed by 5 bases and 9 bases, with 23 bases remaining between them. The CDR3 DNA reads TGTGCTAGTGGTACGGACCGGGACGGGTCGTTGTTGCAGTACTTC. It encodes CASGTDRDGSLLQYF.

Here the CDR3 reads CASSRGAWTDEAFF. The DNA of the CDR3 is TGTGCCAGCAGCCGGGGCGCTTGGACGGATGAAGCTTTCTTT. The chain joins TRBV7-6 to TRBJ1-1; maybe TRBD1 (5 bases). Per the germline V gene, CDR1 is SGHVS and CDR2 is FNYEAQ. The CDR3 is 14 residues long. V was pared by 5 bases and J by 7 bases, with 17 bases between.

In this sample, this clone turned up a few times. This chain connects TRBV30 to TRBJ2-5, with no clear D. CDR3 size: 13 residues. Per the germline V gene, CDR1 is GTSNPN and CDR2 is SVGIG (reference sequence). V lost 0 bases to trimming and J lost 3 bases, with 8 bases between them. This CDR3 is CAWSVWLKETQYF. The CDR3 DNA reads as TGTGCCTGGAGTGTATGGCTAAAAGAGACCCAGTACTTC.

The sample holds one count of this clone. V usage is TRBV7-8 and J usage is TRBJ2-2; TRBD2 matches at 7 bases. From germline, CDR1 is SGHVS and CDR2 FQNEAQ. The CDR3 covers 14 residues. The V and J ends lost 5 bases and 5 bases, in that order; junction bases with no gene match: 5. The CDR3 is CASSRRGSTGELFF. The DNA for the CDR3 is TGTGCCAGCAGCCGCCGCGGGAGTACCGGGGAGCTGTTTTTT. Together with reference TRBV7-8 and TRBJ2-2, the CDR3 gives the full variable domain: GAGVSQSPRYKVAKRGQDVALRCDPISGHVSLFWYQQALGQGPEFLTYFQNEAQLDKSGLPSDRFFAERPEGSVSTLKIQRTQQEDSAVYLCASSRRGSTGELFFGEGSRLTVL.

This clone was seen a single time. The genes are TRBV4-2 and TRBJ1-3; D not certain. CDR3 length equals 17 residues. In germline, CDR1 is LGHNA, CDR2 YNFKEQ. V lost 2 bases and J 1 base, leaving 15 bases between the germline ends. CDR3 sequence reads: CASSQTLRDFSGNTIYF. The DNA for the CDR3 is TGTGCCAGCAGCCAAACGCTCCGGGATTTTTCTGGAAACACCATATATTTT.

V usage is TRBV4-1 and J usage is TRBJ2-3, with D unresolved. Germline values: CDR1 MGHRA, CDR2 YSYEKL. V shed 3 bases and J shed 3 bases, with 7 bases lying between them. This CDR3 contains 13 residues. The CDR3 loop reads CASSQGRTDTQYF. The CDR3 nucleotides are TGCGCCAGCAGCCAGGGCCGTACAGATACGCAGTATTTT.

The CDR3 loop is CASSLAEGTPEAFF. The CDR3, as DNA: TGTGCCAGCAGCTTAGCTGAGGGGACTCCGGAAGCTTTCTTT. This chain links TRBV7-9 with TRBJ1-1, with TRBD1 as a possible D gene (5 bases). Germline V lookup: CDR1 SEHNR, CDR2 FQNEAQ (reference sequence). The V end lost 0 bases, the J end lost 8 bases, and 13 bases lay between the germline ends. This CDR3 contains 14 residues.

The rearrangement joins TRBV5-1 to TRBJ2-5; a possible D gene is TRBD1 (6 bases). CDR1 and CDR2 from the germline V gene are SGHRS and YFSETQ. V gave up 5 bases and J gave up 2 bases, with 13 bases separating them. This CDR3 comprises 14 residues. The CDR3 loop is CASRIQGPQETQYF. DNA of the CDR3: TGCGCCAGCAGGATACAGGGCCCTCAAGAGACCCAGTACTTC.

This chain uses TRBV7-9 with TRBJ1-1; D unresolved. Trimming removed 0 bases at V and 4 bases at J, with 6 bases between. The germline V gene has CDR1 SEHNR and CDR2 FQNEAQ (reference sequence). The CDR3 totals 13 residues. In nucleotides, the CDR3 is TGTGCCAGCAGCTTAGCAACAGCCACTGAAGCTTTCTTT. Translating gives CASSLATATEAFF.

The chain links TRBV12-5 to TRBJ2-6; D is ambiguous. This CDR3 is 15 amino acids long. V dropped 0 bases and J dropped 2 bases, with 5 bases sitting between them. Germline values: CDR1 LGHNT, CDR2 FRNRAP. The CDR3 loop reads CASGLVLAGANVLTF. In DNA, the CDR3 is TGTGCTAGTGGTTTGGTCCTAGCTGGGGCCAACGTCCTGACTTTC.

The V and J genes are TRBV5-4 and TRBJ2-7, with D perhaps TRBD2 (7 bases). Per germline, CDR1 SGHNT and CDR2 YYREEE (reference sequence). The CDR3 runs to 15 residues. V lost 2 bases, J lost 2 bases, and 14 bases lay in between. The CDR3 sequence is CASSFLGGGTYEQYF. In DNA form, the CDR3 reads TGTGCCAGCAGCTTTCTGGGCGGGGGCACCTACGAGCAGTACTTC.

This clone was seen a single time. The V and J genes are TRBV11-3 and TRBJ2-5; TRBD2 matches 7 bases. The V gene's germline CDR1 is SGHNT and CDR2 YENEEA. CDR3 size: 14 residues. V shed 6 bases, J shed 4 bases, and the junction held 8 bases outside the gene matches. DNA of the CDR3: TGTGCCAGCAGGGGGTCCCTAGCGGCAGAGACCCAGTACTTC. Amino acid sequence: CASRGSLAAETQYF.

This chain uses TRBV5-1 with TRBJ2-3, with D perhaps given as TRBD1 or TRBD2 (5 bases each). CDR1 and CDR2 (germline): SGHRS, YFSETQ. This CDR3 contains 16 residues. V lost 0 bases and J 5 bases, leaving 16 bases between the germline ends. CDR3 sequence reads: CASSLVAQGGGDTQYF. In nucleotides, the CDR3 is TGCGCCAGCAGCTTGGTAGCCCAGGGCGGAGGAGATACGCAGTATTTT.

The chain employs TRBV11-3 and TRBJ2-1; D tentatively fits TRBD1 or TRBD2 (5 bases each). Germline CDR1 SGHNT, CDR2 YENEEA. Trimming took 6 bases from V and 6 from J, leaving 12 bases between them. This CDR3 has 13 amino acids. DNA of the CDR3: TGTGCCAGCAGACATCGGGGCGGCAATGAGCAGTTCTTC. It yields the protein CASRHRGGNEQFF.

The chain uses TRBV7-9 and TRBJ2-3; D is undetermined. The CDR3 runs to 14 residues. V gave up 1 base and J gave up 3 bases, with 8 bases separating them. CDR1 SEHNR and CDR2 FQNEAQ come from the germline V gene (reference sequence). Written as DNA, the CDR3 is TGTGCCAGCAGCTTAGTAAAGGTTACAGATACGCAGTATTTT. Translating gives CASSLVKVTDTQYF.

The CDR3 DNA follows: TGTGCCAGTAGTATGGAGAAGGGTCAGCCCCAGCATTTT. It yields the protein CASSMEKGQPQHF. The V and J genes are TRBV19 and TRBJ1-5, with no clear D. The CDR3 length is 13 residues. Germline V gene data show CDR1 as LNHDA and CDR2 as SQIVND (reference sequence). Trimming removed 3 bases at V and 6 bases at J, with 9 bases between.

The chain employs TRBV11-2 and TRBJ2-5; no firm D call. V shed 0 bases and J shed 5 bases, with 7 bases lying between them. This CDR3 is 13 amino acids long. Looked up from germline, CDR1 is SGHAT and CDR2 is FQNNGV. Here the CDR3 reads CASSLDWSETQYF. Here the CDR3 DNA reads TGTGCCAGCAGCTTAGATTGGTCGGAGACCCAGTACTTC.